Below, 27 T cell receptor beta chains from the same sample are listed, as sequenced in a study of tumor and adjacent non-tumor tissue in lung cancer. Three rounds of nested PCR, following a modified ARM-PCR protocol, produced the TCRbeta library. TCRdb passed the multiplex PCR reads through MiXCR, listing each CDR3 protein once. The sample lists under 95,000 distinct CDR3 sequences; roughly 70% were seen once. This sample's RNA came from whole unsorted tissue. Sample: lung tumor tissue. All receptors derive from a man in his fifties or sixties with non-small cell lung cancer.

For this clonotype: A read error may produce the germline difference seen at one junction end. V gene TRBV7-9 combines with J gene TRBJ2-3; D call uncertain. The CDR3 length is 14 residues. Looked up from germline, CDR1 is SEHNR and CDR2 is FQNEAQ (reference sequence). The CDR3 loop is CAGSFSTVEDTQYF. DNA for the CDR3: TGTGCCGGCAGCTTTTCCACGGTAGAAGATACGCAGTATTTT.

The V call is TRBV28, the J call TRBJ2-7; 8 positions match TRBD2. The germline gives CDR1 MDHEN, CDR2 SYDVKM. J lost 2 bases, V lost 8 bases, and 11 bases had no gene match. The CDR3 sequence is 15 residues long. The CDR3 is CASHRNGRETYEQYF. In nucleotides, the CDR3 is TGTGCCAGCCATCGCAACGGGAGGGAAACCTACGAGCAGTACTTC.

This clonotype was recorded a few times. The V and J genes are TRBV5-1 and TRBJ2-5; no clear D. This CDR3 comprises 16 residues. V dropped 0 bases and J dropped 2 bases, with 14 bases sitting between them. The germline CDR1 and CDR2 sequences are SGHRS and YFSETQ. The CDR3 nucleotides read TGCGCCAGCAGCTTGGGTTCGTTGGGGAAGCAAGAGACCCAGTACTTC. This gives the protein CASSLGSLGKQETQYF.

Details on this clonotype: Because it lacks the conserved phenylalanine or tryptophan at the end, this CDR3 is likely a read error. This chain uses TRBV29-1 with TRBJ2-1, with D tentatively TRBD2 (5 bases). This CDR3 has 15 amino acids. From germline, CDR1 is SQVTM and CDR2 ANQGSEA. The chain's CDR3 is CSHEGSHNSYNVQFL. For the CDR3, the DNA is TGCAGCCATGAGGGTAGTCACAACTCCTACAATGTGCAGTTCTTA.

The sample holds one count of this clonotype. The CDR3 ends on some other residue instead of the conserved phenylalanine or tryptophan, so this is likely a read error. This rearrangement joins TRBV11-3 to TRBJ2-1, with TRBD2 matching over 14 bases. CDR3 length: 15 residues. The trim removed 5 bases at V and 8 bases at J, leaving 5 bases unmatched. Germline CDR1 is SGHNT and CDR2 is YENEEA. CDR3 sequence (DNA): TGTGCCAGCAGCCACGGGACTAGCGGGAGCTATGAGCAGTTCCTT. Translating gives CASSHGTSGSYEQFL.

Of note for this clonotype: A much larger clone sits a single nucleotide away, making a read error possible. The gene calls are TRBV20-1 and TRBJ1-1; the D gene is possibly TRBD1 (5 bases). There are 14 residues in the CDR3. Germline V gene sequence: CDR1 DFQATT, CDR2 SNEGSKA (reference sequence). The CDR3 loop is CSAKNAGKNSEAFF. CDR3 nucleotide sequence: TGCAGTGCCAAAAATGCAGGGAAGAACAGTGAAGCTTTCTTT.

As regards this clonotype: As the CDR3 is not closed by the conserved phenylalanine or tryptophan, this likely results from a read error. This chain connects TRBV12-3 or TRBV12-4 to TRBJ2-5; 7 nucleotides agree with TRBD2. The CDR3 consists of 17 residues. Germline trimming cut 4 bases from V and 4 bases from J; bases unmatched to any gene: 15. This chain's CDR3 is CASSSSGTNGSRETQYY. The CDR3 DNA follows: TGTGCCAGCAGTTCCTCCGGGACTAACGGGAGTCGAGAGACCCAGTACTAC.

V usage is TRBV11-1 and J usage is TRBJ2-1; D perhaps matches TRBD1 (5 bases). V shed 10 bases and J shed 0 bases, with 16 bases lying between them. Looked up from germline, CDR1 is SGHAT and CDR2 is FQDESV (reference sequence). The CDR3 contains 15 residues. Here the CDR3 reads CANSLDQGSYNEQFF. Written as DNA, the CDR3 is TGTGCCAATAGCTTAGACCAGGGCTCCTACAATGAGCAGTTCTTC.

Of note for this clonotype: A junction end diverges from the germline sequence, so it may reflect a read error. V gene TRBV4-1 combines with J gene TRBJ1-2; D possibly corresponds to TRBD1 (5 bases). CDR1 and CDR2 from the germline V gene are MGHRA and YSYEKL. This CDR3 is 19 amino acids long. CDR3: CASSQGSRIGDPTNYGHTF. CDR3 nucleotides: TGCGCCAGCAGCCAAGGTTCCAGGATAGGGGACCCTACTAACTATGGCCACACCTTC.

Of note for this clonotype: Mismatch with germline at one junction end may stem from a read error. The chain is built from TRBV5-8 and TRBJ1-2; no clear D. The CDR3 consists of 15 residues. Germline CDR1 is SGHTS and CDR2 is YDEGEE. CDR3 coding DNA: TGTCCCAGCAGCCCCCCCGTTGGACGCCCGGCTGGCTACATCTTC. Protein: CPSSPPVGRPAGYIF.

To note about this clonotype: A much larger clone lies one base from this, so it may be a read error. The rearrangement uses TRBV20-1 and TRBJ2-7, with a possible D match to TRBD1 (5 bases). The CDR3 totals 17 residues. The ends were cut back, 7 bases at V and 0 bases at J, with 25 bases in the middle. Looked up from germline, CDR1 is DFQATT and CDR2 is SNEGSKA (reference sequence). The CDR3: CSVRAQKTGPSSYEQYF. The DNA for the CDR3 is TGCAGTGTCCGTGCCCAAAAAACAGGACCGAGCTCCTACGAGCAGTACTTC.

Note on this clonotype: An end of the junction does not agree with germline; a read error may underlie this. The gene calls are TRBV4-2 and TRBJ2-6; TRBD1 or TRBD2 may be the D gene (6 bases each). Germline V lookup: CDR1 LGHNA, CDR2 YNFKEQ. The CDR3 is 16 amino acids. The CDR3 DNA follows: TGTGCCAACAGCCAGTTGGGGGGCCTTGGGGCCAACGTCCTGTCTTTC. Translation: CANSQLGGLGANVLSF.

Points on this clonotype: Given the absence of the conserved phenylalanine or tryptophan at the CDR3 end, a read error is likely. The genes are TRBV20-1 and TRBJ1-6; D is uncertain. The CDR3 loop spans 15 amino acids. Trimming removed 0 bases from V and 8 bases from J, with 14 bases in between. Germline CDR1 and CDR2: DFQATT and SNEGSKA (reference sequence). The CDR3 sequence is CSARDGASVDSPLHY. In DNA, the CDR3 is TGCAGTGCTAGAGATGGAGCGTCGGTGGATTCACCCCTCCACTAT.

This clonotype was detected only a few times. The chain employs TRBV11-2 and TRBJ2-3, with D hard to call. CDR3 length equals 12 residues. Trimming shortened V by 5 bases and J by 8 bases, and 11 bases separated the two germline ends. Germline V gives CDR1 SGHAT, CDR2 FQNNGV. CDR3 sequence: CASSRGSGTQYF. CDR3 sequence (DNA): TGTGCCAGCAGCAGAGGTTCAGGTACGCAGTATTTT.

As for this clonotype: Sequence at one end of the junction differs from germline and may be a read error. The rearrangement links TRBV10-1 to TRBJ1-1; D not resolved. Germline CDR1 reads WNHNN; CDR2 reads SYGVQD (reference sequence). CDR3 length: 13 amino acids. The CDR3 loop reads CASKLGTNTEVFF. The CDR3 nucleotides read TGCGCCAGCAAACTGGGAACGAACACTGAAGTTTTCTTT.

Details on this clonotype: Sequence at one end of the junction differs from germline and may be a read error. This rearrangement joins TRBV4-1 to TRBJ1-4; 10 bases are a match to TRBD1. The CDR3 spans 16 residues. Germline CDR1 reads MGHRA; CDR2 reads YSYEKL. CDR3 loop: CASRRLGQGYGEKPFF. DNA of the CDR3: TGCGCCAGTAGGCGCCTGGGACAGGGGTACGGCGAAAAACCGTTTTTT.

This clonotype appeared many times. The V call is TRBV2, the J call TRBJ2-5; D unclear. The CDR3 sequence is 13 residues long. Trimming left V 5 bases short and J 2 bases short, with 9 bases between. Germline V CDR1 and CDR2: SNHLY, FYNNEI. The CDR3 bases are TGTGCCAGCAGTCGCACAGAGCAAGAGACCCAGTACTTC. This codes for CASSRTEQETQYF.

J is TRBJ2-3 and V is TRBV11-2, with 8 bases fitting TRBD2. This CDR3 is built from 15 residues. CDR1 and CDR2 (germline): SGHAT, FQNNGV. After removal of 4 bases from V and 3 bases from J, the junction contained 6 bases not matched to a gene. The CDR3 spells CASSSVAGLTDTQYF. CDR3 nucleotide sequence: TGTGCCAGCAGCTCCGTAGCGGGATTAACAGATACGCAGTATTTT. The complete variable domain, with remaining parts taken from reference TRBV11-2 and TRBJ2-3, reads EAGVAQSPRYKIIEKRQSVAFWCNPISGHATLYWYQQILGQGPKLLIQFQNNGVVDDSQLPKDRFSAERLKGVDSTLKIQPAKLEDSAVYLCASSSVAGLTDTQYFGPGTRLTVL.

The chain couples TRBV4-2 to TRBJ2-7; unclear D gene. Trimming pared 8 bases from V and 3 bases from J, leaving 14 bases between. The CDR3 length is 13 residues. The germline V gene has CDR1 LGHNA and CDR2 YNFKEQ. CDR3 DNA sequence: TGTGCCAGCGGCCTCGACACTCGCTACGAGCAGTACTTC. Protein product: CASGLDTRYEQYF.

This chain uses TRBV11-2 with TRBJ1-2; D remains ambiguous. Trimming pared 9 bases from V and 8 bases from J, leaving 19 bases between. The CDR3 spans 13 residues. Germline V CDR1 and CDR2: SGHAT, FQNNGV. The CDR3 here is CASNLLRTTGYTF. CDR3 DNA sequence: TGTGCCAGTAACTTATTGAGAACAACAGGCTACACCTTC.

Note on this clonotype: The junction departs from the called germline gene at one end, perhaps through a read error. The chain is built from TRBV11-2 and TRBJ2-7; 8 bases fit TRBD2. Germline lookup yields CDR1 SGHAT and CDR2 FQNNGV. The CDR3 totals 16 residues. CDR3 bases: TGTGACAGCAGCCGGGGGGGGACTATGTGCTTCCCCGAGCAGTACTTC. Its translation: CDSSRGGTMCFPEQYF.

As for this clonotype: One end of the junction does not line up with germline, which may come from a read error. This rearrangement joins TRBV28 to TRBJ1-5; 7 bases are shared with TRBD1. The V gene's germline CDR1 is MDHEN and CDR2 SYDVKM. This CDR3 spans 18 amino acids. CDR3 region: CASSNRDSRGDSSQPQHF. Here the CDR3 DNA reads TGTGCCAGTAGTAACCGGGACAGTCGGGGGGATAGCAGTCAGCCCCAGCATTTT. Based on the CDR3 plus reference TRBV28 and TRBJ1-5, the full variable domain is DVKVTQSSRYLVKRTGEKVFLECVQDMDHENMFWYRQDPGLGLRLIYFSYDVKMKEKGDIPEGYSVSREKKERFSLILESASTNQTSMYLCASSNRDSRGDSSQPQHFGDGTRLSIL.

In the case of this clonotype: A read error is possible here, since a much larger clone lies one base away. V is TRBV14 and J is TRBJ2-1; 8 nucleotides match TRBD1. This CDR3 has 20 amino acids. V shed 7 bases, J shed 0 bases, and the junction held 20 bases outside the gene matches. Germline CDR1 is SGHDN and CDR2 is FVKESK. CDR3: CASNSGGPGTGSSSYNEQFF. The CDR3 DNA reads as TGTGCCAGCAACTCCGGAGGTCCCGGGACAGGCAGTAGCTCCTACAATGAGCAGTTCTTC.

A remark on this clonotype: It is likely a read error, because the conserved phenylalanine at the end of the CDR3 is missing. The chain couples TRBV5-4 to TRBJ2-1; D is uncertain. Trimming left V 2 bases short and J 7 bases short, with 4 bases between. The CDR3 extends over 11 amino acids. CDR1 is SGHNT, CDR2 YYREEE, per germline (reference sequence). The CDR3 loop reads CASSFINEQFL. CDR3 DNA: TGTGCCAGCAGCTTCATTAATGAGCAGTTCTTA.

This clonotype was seen a few times. A read error may be the cause here, since a much bigger clone is one base away. This chain links TRBV20-1 with TRBJ2-7; 8 bases line up with TRBD1. This CDR3 is 14 amino acids long. CDR1 DFQATT and CDR2 SNEGSKA come from the germline V gene (reference sequence). The CDR3 nucleotides are TGCAGTACTAGCAGGGGGCGAATAGGCTACGAGCAGTACTTC. Translated: CSTSRGRIGYEQYF.

With respect to this clonotype: Mismatch with germline at one junction end may stem from a read error. The J gene is TRBJ2-1, the V gene TRBV11-2; the D gene is possibly TRBD2 (5 bases). Germline loops: CDR1 SGHAT, CDR2 FQNNGV. The CDR3 runs 15 residues. The CDR3 protein is CANSPHLGMRDEQFF. The CDR3 DNA is TGTGCCAACAGCCCGCACTTGGGGATGAGGGATGAGCAGTTCTTC.

On this clonotype itself: Being one base from a much bigger clone, this may be a read error. The CDR3 DNA follows: TGTACCAGCAGCCCCGAAGGTCGACAGGGAGCACCCCTCCACTTT. This sequence encodes CTSSPEGRQGAPLHF. The rearrangement joins TRBV7-9 to TRBJ1-6; 7 nucleotides match TRBD1. The CDR3 loop spans 15 amino acids. The germline V gene has CDR1 SEHNR and CDR2 FQNEAQ (reference sequence).